The rows below give T cell receptor beta chains drawn from one sample of a study of T cells in Graves' hyperthyroidism and ophthalmopathy. One entry per CDR3 protein, called by TCRdb with MiXCR from the multiplex PCR reads. The data contain around 700,000 distinct CDR3 sequences, 18% of them singletons. The material sequenced was blood. These receptors all come from a woman aged 50 to 60 with Graves' hyperthyroidism that later progressed to Graves' ophthalmopathy. The CDR3 runs from the conserved cysteine through the conserved F or W. Each record gives: D gene, J gene, V gene, clone size, CDR3 DNA, CDR3 protein. The D gene is left open where the match is weak. Size tells how often a clone was seen (once, few, many) or the class of an expanded clone, and some rows leave it out.

>TRBD2|TRBJ2-5|TRBV10-3|few
TGTGCCAGCACACTAGCGGGGGGACAAGAGACCCAGTACTTC
CASTLAGGQETQYF
>.|TRBJ1-5|TRBV20-1|many
TGCAGTGCTAGAGATTGGGATCAGCCCCAGCATTTT
CSARDWDQPQHF
>TRBD1|TRBJ1-2|TRBV29-1|.
TGCAGCGTTGGACTACTCCCGGCGGACAGGGTGGGCGGCTACACCTTC
CSVGLLPADRVGGYTF
>TRBD1|TRBJ1-1|TRBV20-1|.
TGCAGTGCTGGCCCCAGGGGGATTGAAGCTTTCTTT
CSAGPRGIEAFF
>.|TRBJ2-5|TRBV9|.
TGTGCCAGCTCACCACCGTCGAAGTCAGAGACCCAGTACTTC
CASSPPSKSETQYF
>TRBD2|TRBJ2-1|TRBV5-1|.
TGCGTCAGCAGCTTGTCGAGCGGGGGCAATGAGCAGTTCTTC
CVSSLSSGGNEQFF
>TRBD2|TRBJ2-3|TRBV20-1|.
TGCAGTGCTAGAGATTTTTCAACTAGCGGGTTCATAGATACGCAGTATTTT
CSARDFSTSGFIDTQYF
>.|TRBJ1-1|TRBV3-1|many
TGTGCCAGCAGCCACGGACAGATGAACACTGAAGCTTTCTTT
CASSHGQMNTEAFF
>TRBD1|TRBJ1-5|TRBV20-1|many
TGCAGTGCTAGAGGGTGGGCGGGACAGGTGCAACGTGGCAATCAGCCCCAGCATTTT
CSARGWAGQVQRGNQPQHF
>TRBD1|TRBJ1-1|TRBV18|many
TGTGCCAGCTCACCGCTCAGGACAGGGATGAACACTGAAGCTTTCTTT
CASSPLRTGMNTEAFF
>.|TRBJ2-6|TRBV12-5|.
TGTGCTAGTGGTTTGGTACTTACGGACGACTCTGGGGCCAACGTCCTGACTTTC
CASGLVLTDDSGANVLTF
>TRBD1|TRBJ2-3|TRBV29-1|once
TGCAGCTGGGGACAGGGGGCGGGAGATACGCAGTATTTT
CSWGQGAGDTQYF
>.|TRBJ2-2|TRBV20-1|.
TGCAGTGCTAGTAGCCTAGTGGTGAACACCGGGGAGCTGTTTTTT
CSASSLVVNTGELFF
>.|TRBJ1-5|TRBV6-1|.
TGTGCCAGCGCTTCCGACAGGAATAGCAATCAGCCCCAGCATTTT
CASASDRNSNQPQHF
>.|TRBJ2-3|TRBV11-2|.
TGTGCCAGCAGCCGGGACGGGACTAGCACAGATACGCAGTATTTT
CASSRDGTSTDTQYF
>TRBD2|TRBJ2-1|TRBV3-1|.
TGTGCCAGCAGCCTCGGACTAGCGGGGGCGAAGAGTGAGCAGTTCTTC
CASSLGLAGAKSEQFF
>TRBD1|TRBJ1-2|TRBV20-1|.
TGCAGTGCTAGAGAGATCGGGACAGGGATGACCTATGGCTACACCTTC
CSAREIGTGMTYGYTF